This paragraph reports one T cell receptor (beta chain). Its antigen is currently unknown. This record comes from a study of shared clonotypes between healthy human individuals. Study summary: Each donor's CD4 naive and CD4 memory cells filled three plates apiece, CD8 naive two, and CD8 memory one. Study results and limitations: Rarefaction revealed incomplete sorted-subset sequencing despite large depth.

V trimming: 6 bases; J trimming: 3 bases; junction bases outside the gene matches: 7. The CDR3 is 15 amino acids. Looked up from germline, CDR1 is SEHNR and CDR2 is FQNEAQ (reference sequence). As processed by the authors: Quality scores were absent from the junction-only immunoSEQ sequences, so filtering differed. Data came from immunoSEQ multiplex PCR; TCRdb stores just in-frame clones and leaves some out. That table is the source of V, J and clone size, and D and trimming were worked out from the DNA. The sample contains some 2,500,000 clones, 80% to 95% of which appear only once. The source material was naive CD4+ T cells from PBMCs. Regarding subset: CD45RA+ positively selected. The chain couples TRBV7-9 to TRBJ1-2, with 10 nucleotides matching TRBD1. The receptor was derived from a man between 18 and 29 years old in good health. Some clones in this sample may be carry-over from other donors' samples. DNA for the CDR3: TGTGCCAGCAGTCGGACAGGGGGGCGTGACTATGGCTACACCTTC. Translation: CASSRTGGRDYGYTF.